The clone carrying this T cell receptor (beta chain) was detected a few times. In TCRdb, the RT-PCR reads were re-called with MiXCR into one record per CDR3 protein. Seen here are hundreds of thousands of distinct CDR3 sequences, 16% observed once, and the top ten hold around 6.8%. This entry belongs to a study of patients and donors after allogeneic stem cell transplantation. The germline V gene encodes CDR1 SGHTA and CDR2 FQGTGA. The CDR3 runs to 13 residues. Trimming cost V 4 bases and J 2 bases; bases outside gene matches: 1. Sequenced input: blood, either unsorted or a sorted T cell fraction (not recorded which). The clonotype comes from a human donor who was either an allogeneic HSCT recipient or a stem cell or donor lymphocyte infusion donor (not recorded which). It is not recorded whose cells these are; they may come from a transplant donor. The chain combines TRBV7-3 with TRBJ1-2; TRBD1 matches at 7 bases. The CDR3 sequence: CASSSGGNYGYTF. In DNA form, the CDR3 reads TGTGCCAGCAGCTCAGGGGGGAACTATGGCTACACCTTC.